This TCR beta chain was sequenced during a study of blood T cell repertoires in COVID-19 (TCRdb year 2020). Regarding the research as a whole: Samples covering the acute and convalescent phases of COVID-19 were provided by collaborators in the United States, Italy and Spain. The sample metadata nearly always contained a de-identified subject ID, COVID-19 status, age in years and sex. Samples were obtained from the ongoing ImmuneRACE study (first 160 participants) and from some 1,200 subjects provided by 6 global collaborators. The prospective study material was composed of cDNA or gDNA derived from T cells, B-cell-depleted T cells, or PBMCs. Where available, HLA class I and class II types were taken from metadata supplied by the sample provider and were not determined by assay-based typing. The repertoires were released in a freely available public database intended as a resource for research on the immune response to SARS-CoV-2. Subjects who had been exposed to COVID-19, were actively infected with it, or had recovered from it provided the deeply sampled blood TCRbeta repertoires that made up the dataset. General conclusions and limits of the study: How much clinical and demographic metadata was included differed by source and by participant, and the metadata was provided uncurated.

In the prospective study, participants were 18 to 89 years old, resided in under 30 geographic areas of the United States, and were enrolled through a virtual design. In the prospective study, cohorts were assigned on the basis of participant-reported clinical history obtained from a screening survey and a study questionnaire. In the prospective study, whole blood, serum and a nasopharyngeal or oropharyngeal swab were collected from each participant by mobile phlebotomists. Participants in the prospective study had the option to provide additional blood draws and questionnaires over an approximately 2-month period. Prospective study blood samples were shipped either frozen or at room temperature before DNA extraction. TCRbeta CDR3 regions were amplified from genomic DNA by means of the immunoSEQ Assay, a bias-controlled multiplex PCR. The original pipeline was this. The number of nucleated cells in each sample was estimated by amplification of reference gene primers within the assay. Sequence reads were collapsed and filtered to measure the absolute abundance of every unique TCRbeta CDR3 rearrangement. Productive Simpson clonality was computed per sample as the square root of Simpson's diversity index over productive rearrangements. TCRdb holds this immuneACCESS table with in-frame rearrangements only. Some clones are missing; in checked studies, unresolved V genes explain under half, and the rest has no known cause. V, J and clone size derive from that table, while D and trimming were established from the DNA sequence. The sample records about 400,000 clones, around 90% of which are singletons. The ten largest clonotypes hold approximately 2.1% of the sample.

The germline V gene yields MNHEY for CDR1 and SVGAGI for CDR2. The CDR3 measures 13 amino acids from cysteine to phenylalanine. Just the 39-base CDR3 DNA is kept, in frame starting at base 1. A distance of 10 bases separates the germline ends of V and J, which lose 2 bases and 6 bases respectively. Details on this clone: Its binding antigen is unknown. It has no much larger one-base neighbor in the sample; base qualities were not kept.

Input material: PBMCs or T cells enriched from blood (not recorded which). The chain employs TRBV6-5 and TRBJ1-2; there is no confident call for the D gene. The receptor was derived from a woman in her thirties or forties with acute COVID-19. Read as DNA, the sequence is TGTGCCAGCAGTTACGGTGGGCGGGATGGCTACACCTTC. This translates into CASSYGGRDGYTF.